This T cell receptor beta chain appears in the sequencing data of a study of CD8 T cells in Susac syndrome. About the research overall: Sequenced Susac syndrome patients included over 5 with active disease and under 10 who were in remission. Study outcomes and limitations: The authors acknowledged that the study's TCR sequencing and HLA analysis involved relatively few individuals.

Random hexamers were used to reverse transcribe about 0.5 to 1 ug of RNA. The immunoSEQ assay covered 54 Vbeta and 13 Jbeta segments for CDR3. Each CDR3 protein is one row after TCRdb ran MiXCR on the immunoSEQ multiplex PCR reads. The sample has 95,000 to 150,000 distinct CDR3 sequences; 96% are singletons. Notes on this clonotype: Its target is not known.

Losses at the gene ends were 3 bases for V and 4 bases for J; bases not matched to a gene: 2. Germline V lookup: CDR1 GTSNPN, CDR2 SVGIG (reference sequence). CDR3 length equals 14 residues. The J gene is TRBJ2-2, the V gene TRBV30; 10 bases are a match to TRBD2. This clonotype was sampled from a human donor with Susac syndrome. The source material was CD4+ T cells from PBMCs. CDR3 residues: CAWRLAGATGELFF. In DNA, the CDR3 is TGTGCCTGGAGGCTAGCGGGAGCCACCGGGGAGCTGTTTTTT.